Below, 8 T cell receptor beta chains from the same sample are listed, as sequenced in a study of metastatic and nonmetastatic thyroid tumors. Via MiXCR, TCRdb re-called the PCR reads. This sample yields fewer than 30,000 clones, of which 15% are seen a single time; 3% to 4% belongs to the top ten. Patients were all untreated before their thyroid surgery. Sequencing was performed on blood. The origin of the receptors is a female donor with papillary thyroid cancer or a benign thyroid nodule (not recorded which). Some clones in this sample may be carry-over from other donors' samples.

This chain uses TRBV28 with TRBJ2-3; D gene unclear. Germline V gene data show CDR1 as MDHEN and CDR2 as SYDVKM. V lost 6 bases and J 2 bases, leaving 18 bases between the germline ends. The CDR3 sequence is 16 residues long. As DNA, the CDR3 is TGTGCCAGCAGCAAGGAATATGGTCCTGTCACAGATACGCAGTATTTT. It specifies CASSKEYGPVTDTQYF.

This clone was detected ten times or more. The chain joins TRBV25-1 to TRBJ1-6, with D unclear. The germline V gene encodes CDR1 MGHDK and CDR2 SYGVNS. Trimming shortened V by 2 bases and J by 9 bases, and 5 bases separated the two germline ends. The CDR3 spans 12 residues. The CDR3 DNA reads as TGTGCCAGCAGTGAACAGGTTTCACCCCTCCACTTT. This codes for CASSEQVSPLHF.

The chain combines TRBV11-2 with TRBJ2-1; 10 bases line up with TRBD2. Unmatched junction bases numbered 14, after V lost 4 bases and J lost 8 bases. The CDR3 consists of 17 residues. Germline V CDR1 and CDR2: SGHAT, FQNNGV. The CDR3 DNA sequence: TGTGCCAGCAGCTCCCCCGGGACTAGCGTGAGTGTCTATGAGCAGTTCTTC. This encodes CASSSPGTSVSVYEQFF.

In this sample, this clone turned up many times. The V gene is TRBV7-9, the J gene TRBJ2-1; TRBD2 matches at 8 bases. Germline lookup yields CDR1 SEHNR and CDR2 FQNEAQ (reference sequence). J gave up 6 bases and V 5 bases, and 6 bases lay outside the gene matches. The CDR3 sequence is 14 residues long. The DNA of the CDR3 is TGTGCCAGCAGCCACAGCGGGGGCTCCAATGAGCAGTTCTTC. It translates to CASSHSGGSNEQFF. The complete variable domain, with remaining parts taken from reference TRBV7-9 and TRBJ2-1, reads DTGVSQNPRHKITKRGQNVTFRCDPISEHNRLYWYRQTLGQGPEFLTYFQNEAQLEKSRLLSDRFSAERPKGSFSTLEIQRTEQGDSAMYLCASSHSGGSNEQFFGPGTRLTVL.

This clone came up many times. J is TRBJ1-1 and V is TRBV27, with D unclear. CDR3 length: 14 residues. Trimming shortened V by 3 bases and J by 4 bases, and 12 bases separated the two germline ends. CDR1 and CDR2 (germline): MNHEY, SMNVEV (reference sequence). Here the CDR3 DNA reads TGTGCCAGCAGTTTGTCCCCAGGCACCACTGAAGCTTTCTTT. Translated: CASSLSPGTTEAFF.

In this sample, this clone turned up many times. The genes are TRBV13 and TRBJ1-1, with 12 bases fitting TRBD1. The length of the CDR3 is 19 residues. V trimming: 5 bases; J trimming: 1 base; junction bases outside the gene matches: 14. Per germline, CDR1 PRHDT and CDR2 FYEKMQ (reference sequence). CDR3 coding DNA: TGTGCCAGCAGCGACGGGACAGGGGGCCTATCGGGCGGGAACACTGAAGCTTTCTTT. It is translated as CASSDGTGGLSGGNTEAFF.

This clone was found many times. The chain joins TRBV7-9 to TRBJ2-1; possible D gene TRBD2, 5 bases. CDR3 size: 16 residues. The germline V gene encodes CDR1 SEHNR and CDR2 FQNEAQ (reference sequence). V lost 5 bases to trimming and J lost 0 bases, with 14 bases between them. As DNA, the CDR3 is TGTGCCAGCAGCCCATCTACGGGGAGCTCCTACAATGAGCAGTTCTTC. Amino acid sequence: CASSPSTGSSYNEQFF.

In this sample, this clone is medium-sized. CDR3 protein: CASRKGQVVYEQYF. For the CDR3, the DNA is TGTGCCAGCAGAAAGGGACAGGTGGTCTACGAGCAGTACTTC. The chain joins TRBV2 to TRBJ2-7, with TRBD1 matching over 8 bases. Per germline, CDR1 SNHLY and CDR2 FYNNEI. Trimming cost V 6 bases and J 3 bases; bases outside gene matches: 7. The CDR3 is 14 residues long.